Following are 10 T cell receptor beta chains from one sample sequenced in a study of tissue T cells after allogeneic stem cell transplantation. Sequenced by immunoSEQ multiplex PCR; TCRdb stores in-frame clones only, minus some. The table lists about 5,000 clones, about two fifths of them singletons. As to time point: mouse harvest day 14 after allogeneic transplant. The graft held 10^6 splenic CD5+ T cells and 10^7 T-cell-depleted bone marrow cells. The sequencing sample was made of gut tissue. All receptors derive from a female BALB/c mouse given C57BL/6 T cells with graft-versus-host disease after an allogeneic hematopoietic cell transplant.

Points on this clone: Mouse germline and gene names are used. The CDR3 protein is CASRPGQGAAEQFF. The sequenced part of the CDR3 DNA is TGTGCCAGCAGACCGGGACAGGGGGCCGCTGAGCAGTTC. The chain couples TRBV26 to TRBJ2-1; 12 positions match TRBD1. The CDR3 end lies 1 residue beyond the end of the read and is filled in from the germline J gene. The CDR3 has 14 amino acids. Looked up from germline, CDR1 is KGHPV and CDR2 is FQNQEV (reference sequence). Trimming removed 6 bases from V and 7 bases from J; junction bases left unmatched: 4.

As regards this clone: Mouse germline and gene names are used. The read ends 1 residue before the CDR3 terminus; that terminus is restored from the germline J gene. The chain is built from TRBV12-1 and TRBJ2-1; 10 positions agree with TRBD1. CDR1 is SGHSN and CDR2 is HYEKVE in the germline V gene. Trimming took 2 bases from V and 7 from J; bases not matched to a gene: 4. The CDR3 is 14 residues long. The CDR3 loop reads CASSQDRGRAEQFF. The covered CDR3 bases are TGTGCCAGCTCTCAGGACAGGGGGAGGGCTGAGCAGTTC.

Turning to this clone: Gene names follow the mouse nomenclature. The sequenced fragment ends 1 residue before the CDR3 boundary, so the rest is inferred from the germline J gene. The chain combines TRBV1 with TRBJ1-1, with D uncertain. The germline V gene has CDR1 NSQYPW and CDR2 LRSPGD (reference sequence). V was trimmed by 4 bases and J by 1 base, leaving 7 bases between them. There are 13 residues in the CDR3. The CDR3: CTCSGQLNTEVFF. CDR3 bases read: TGCACCTGCAGTGGACAACTAAACACAGAAGTCTTC.

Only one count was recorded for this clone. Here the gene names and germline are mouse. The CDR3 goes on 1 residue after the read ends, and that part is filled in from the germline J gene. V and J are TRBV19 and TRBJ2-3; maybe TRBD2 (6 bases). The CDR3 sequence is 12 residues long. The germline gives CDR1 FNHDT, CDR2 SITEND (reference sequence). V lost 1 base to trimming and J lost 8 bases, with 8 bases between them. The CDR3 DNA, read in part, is TGTGCCAGCAGTATACTGGGGCGAACGCTGTAT. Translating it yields CASSILGRTLY. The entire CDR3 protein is CASSILGRTLYF.

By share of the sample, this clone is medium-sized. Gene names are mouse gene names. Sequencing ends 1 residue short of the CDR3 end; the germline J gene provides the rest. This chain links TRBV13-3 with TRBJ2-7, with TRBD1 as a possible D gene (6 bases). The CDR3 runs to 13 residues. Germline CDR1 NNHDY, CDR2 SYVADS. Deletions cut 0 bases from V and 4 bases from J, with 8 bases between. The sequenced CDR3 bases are TGTGCCAGCAGTGATGGGGACAAATATGAACAGTAC. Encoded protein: CASSDGDKYEQY. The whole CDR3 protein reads CASSDGDKYEQYF.

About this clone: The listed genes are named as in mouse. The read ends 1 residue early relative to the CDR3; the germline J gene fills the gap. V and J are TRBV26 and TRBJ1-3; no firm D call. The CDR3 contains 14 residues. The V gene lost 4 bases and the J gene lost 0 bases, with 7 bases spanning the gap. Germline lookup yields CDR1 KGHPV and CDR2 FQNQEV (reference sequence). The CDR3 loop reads CASSPQHSGNTLYF. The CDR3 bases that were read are TGTGCCAGCAGTCCCCAACATTCTGGAAATACGCTCTAT. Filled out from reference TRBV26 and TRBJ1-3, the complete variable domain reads NSKVIQTPRYLVKGQGQKAKMRCIPEKGHPVVFWYQQNKNNEFKFLINFQNQEVLQQIDMTEKRFSAECPSNSPCSLEIQSSEAGDSALYLCASSPQHSGNTLYFGEGSRLIVV.

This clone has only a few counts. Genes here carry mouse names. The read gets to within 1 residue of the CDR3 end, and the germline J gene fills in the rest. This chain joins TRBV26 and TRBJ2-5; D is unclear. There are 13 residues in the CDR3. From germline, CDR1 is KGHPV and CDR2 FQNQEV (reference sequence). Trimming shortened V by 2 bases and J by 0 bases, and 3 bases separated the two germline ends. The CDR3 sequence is CASSLSNQDTQYF. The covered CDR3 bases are TGTGCCAGCAGTCTGAGTAACCAAGACACCCAGTAC. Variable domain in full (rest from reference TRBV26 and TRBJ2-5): NSKVIQTPRYLVKGQGQKAKMRCIPEKGHPVVFWYQQNKNNEFKFLINFQNQEVLQQIDMTEKRFSAECPSNSPCSLEIQSSEAGDSALYLCASSLSNQDTQYFGPGTRLLVL.

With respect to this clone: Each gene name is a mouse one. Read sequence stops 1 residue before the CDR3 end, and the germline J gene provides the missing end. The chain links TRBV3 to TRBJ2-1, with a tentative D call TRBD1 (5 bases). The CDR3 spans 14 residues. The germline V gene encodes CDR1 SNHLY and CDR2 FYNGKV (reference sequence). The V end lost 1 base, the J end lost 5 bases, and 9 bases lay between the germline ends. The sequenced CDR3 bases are TGTGCCAGCAGCTTAGTCTGGACAAATGCTGAGCAGTTC. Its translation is CASSLVWTNAEQF. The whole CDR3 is CASSLVWTNAEQFF.

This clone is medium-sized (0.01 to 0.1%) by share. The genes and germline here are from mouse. The CDR3 is CASSISTGGGYEQYF. Incomplete CDR3 DNA: TGTGCCAGCAGTATATCGACAGGGGGAGGGTATGAACAGTAC. This chain uses TRBV19 with TRBJ2-7; 9 nucleotides match TRBD1. The read terminates 1 residue ahead of where the CDR3 ends, so the germline J gene completes it. Germline V gene sequence: CDR1 FNHDT, CDR2 SITEND (reference sequence). Trimming removed 1 base from V and 4 bases from J; junction bases left unmatched: 6. This CDR3 contains 15 residues.

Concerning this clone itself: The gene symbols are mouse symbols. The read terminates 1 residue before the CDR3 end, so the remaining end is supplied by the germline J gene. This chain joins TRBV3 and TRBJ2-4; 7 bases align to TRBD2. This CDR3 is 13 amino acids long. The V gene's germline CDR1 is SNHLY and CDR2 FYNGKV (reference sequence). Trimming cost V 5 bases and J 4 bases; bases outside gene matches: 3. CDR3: CASSLGTENTLYF. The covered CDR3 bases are TGTGCCAGCAGCCTCGGGACTGAAAACACCTTGTAC.